Each of the 25 T cell receptor beta chains below was sequenced from the same sample in a study of T cells in Graves' hyperthyroidism and ophthalmopathy. The source material, RNA transcripts, was used to amplify TCR beta CDR3 regions. First-round RT-PCR of the TCR CDR3 relied on the HTBI primer set. In TCRdb, the multiplex PCR reads were re-called with MiXCR into one record per CDR3 protein. Here the sample spans approximately 380,000 distinct CDR3 sequences, 19% being singletons. Sequencing used blood. These TCRs come from a woman aged 18-29 years with Graves' hyperthyroidism.

This clonotype was recorded many times. CDR3 coding DNA: TGTGCCAGCAGATCTCTCCCGGACACCGGGGAGCTGTTTTTT. Translating gives CASRSLPDTGELFF. The rearrangement uses TRBV12-3 or TRBV12-4 and TRBJ2-2, with D unclear. The CDR3 extends over 14 amino acids. V lost 6 bases and J 3 bases, leaving 11 bases between the germline ends.

Ten or more counts support this clonotype. The V call is TRBV6-1, the J call TRBJ2-7; no firm D call. This CDR3 spans 16 amino acids. Between the trimmed V and J ends, which lost 2 bases and 0 bases, there was a span of 14 bases. Germline V gene lookup returns CDR1 MNHNS and CDR2 SASEGT. Written as DNA, the CDR3 is TGTGCCAGCAGTGAATACCAGACGCAGAGCTCCTACGAGCAGTACTTC. Encoded protein: CASSEYQTQSSYEQYF.

CDR3 coding DNA: TGTGCCTGGAGTGTCACGGGACAGGGCTATGGCTACACCTTC. Translated, it gives CAWSVTGQGYGYTF. The chain carries TRBV30 and TRBJ1-2; 9 nucleotides align to TRBD1. J gave up 4 bases and V 0 bases, and 3 bases lay outside the gene matches. The CDR3 spans 14 residues. CDR1 GTSNPN and CDR2 SVGIG come from the germline V gene (reference sequence). Full variable domain (missing parts from reference TRBV30 and TRBJ1-2): SQTIHQWPATLVQPVGSPLSLECTVEGTSNPNLYWYRQAAGRGLQLLFYSVGIGQISSEVPQNLSASRPQDRQFILSSKKLLLSDSGFYLCAWSVTGQGYGYTFGSGTRLTVV.

This clonotype was seen ten or more times. The chain recombines TRBV20-1 with TRBJ2-7; no clear D gene. Trimming cost V 4 bases and J 3 bases, with 13 bases left between them. The CDR3 totals 13 residues. Germline CDR1 reads DFQATT; CDR2 reads SNEGSKA (reference sequence). The CDR3 loop reads CSAISSDDYEQYF. DNA of the CDR3: TGCAGTGCTATCAGTTCGGACGACTACGAGCAGTACTTC.

In its sample, this clonotype was seen many times. V usage is TRBV20-1 and J usage is TRBJ1-5; D perhaps matches TRBD1 (5 bases). Deletions cut 6 bases from V and 5 bases from J, with 17 bases between. The CDR3 runs 14 residues. CDR1 is DFQATT and CDR2 is SNEGSKA in the germline V gene (reference sequence). CDR3: CSAPRDGPDQPQHF. Written as DNA, the CDR3 is TGCAGTGCCCCGAGGGACGGACCAGATCAGCCCCAGCATTTT.

This clonotype was detected many times. The rearrangement links TRBV5-1 to TRBJ1-2; a weak D match, TRBD1 (5 bases). Germline V gene lookup returns CDR1 SGHRS and CDR2 YFSETQ. The CDR3 length is 15 residues. Trimming removed 2 bases from V and 4 bases from J, with 15 bases in between. The CDR3 DNA reads as TGCGCCAGCAGCTTTGGAGCCGGGGCCTCCTATGGCTACACCTTC. This encodes CASSFGAGASYGYTF.

The chain joins TRBV5-1 to TRBJ1-1; D unresolved. V dropped 0 bases and J dropped 0 bases, with 9 bases sitting between them. Germline V gene lookup returns CDR1 SGHRS and CDR2 YFSETQ. The CDR3 covers 15 residues. The CDR3 region has the DNA TGCGCCAGCAGCTTGGAGCCAGAAATGAACACTGAAGCTTTCTTT. Translating it yields CASSLEPEMNTEAFF.

This clonotype was counted many times. The chain combines TRBV29-1 with TRBJ2-2, with 7 nucleotides matching TRBD1. The CDR3 runs 13 residues. The junction had 8 bases not matched to a gene; V was cut back by 7 bases and J by 6 bases. CDR1 and CDR2 (germline): SQVTM, ANQGSEA. The CDR3 DNA sequence: TGCAGCGCCGGACAGGTTGCGGCCGGGGAGCTGTTTTTT. It specifies CSAGQVAAGELFF.

Only a few counts were recorded for this clonotype. This sequence joins TRBV24-1 and TRBJ2-4; weak D call: TRBD2 (6 bases). V lost 7 bases, J lost 7 bases, and 22 bases lay in between. Germline V gene lookup returns CDR1 KGHDR and CDR2 SFDVKD. This CDR3 has 16 residues. This CDR3 is CATRDLPDTAGNIQYF. The CDR3 DNA reads TGTGCCACCAGGGACCTTCCAGACACCGCGGGGAACATTCAGTACTTC.

This clonotype was observed at least ten times. The chain links TRBV25-1 to TRBJ1-2, with 7 bases matching TRBD1. Germline CDR1 is MGHDK and CDR2 is SYGVNS. V was clipped by 4 bases and J by 8 bases; unmatched bases: 4. The CDR3 runs to 12 residues. The CDR3 DNA reads as TGTGCCAGCAGTGGCGGCAGGGGGGGCTACACCTTC. The encoded protein is CASSGGRGGYTF.

V usage is TRBV6-5 and J usage is TRBJ1-2, with TRBD1 matching over 8 bases. The CDR3 totals 15 residues. Germline values: CDR1 MNHEY, CDR2 SVGAGI. Trimming took 2 bases from V and 6 from J; bases not matched to a gene: 8. DNA of the CDR3: TGTGCCAGCAGTTACGGGACAGGTTTAAGAGATGGCTACACCTTC. Protein: CASSYGTGLRDGYTF.

This clonotype was seen repeatedly, ten times or more. V and J are TRBV12-3 or TRBV12-4 and TRBJ1-2; D uncertain. Trimming removed 2 bases from V and 0 bases from J, with 10 bases in between. This CDR3 region has 15 residues. The CDR3 is CASSLIRRSNYGYTF. The CDR3 DNA sequence: TGTGCCAGCAGTTTAATCAGGAGGTCTAACTATGGCTACACCTTC.

The rearrangement joins TRBV5-5 to TRBJ2-7, with D unresolved. V was clipped by 4 bases and J by 4 bases, with 15 bases between them. The CDR3 sequence is 14 residues long. Germline V gene data show CDR1 as SGHKS and CDR2 as YYEKEE (reference sequence). The CDR3 nucleotides read TGTGCCAGCAGCCCGGAGTGGGCTACTTACGAGCAGTACTTC. Translating it yields CASSPEWATYEQYF.

This clonotype was observed many times. This chain links TRBV6-1 with TRBJ1-2; unclear D gene. The ends were cut back, 5 bases at V and 4 bases at J, with 11 bases in the middle. The CDR3 extends over 13 amino acids. Germline V gives CDR1 MNHNS, CDR2 SASEGT. CDR3 region: CASSQKGSYGYTF. CDR3 bases: TGTGCCAGCAGTCAAAAGGGTTCCTATGGCTACACCTTC.

The table lists this clonotype with many counts. The chain employs TRBV12-3 or TRBV12-4 and TRBJ2-7; D unclear. This CDR3 has 17 residues. Trimming pared 4 bases from V and 3 bases from J, leaving 22 bases between. The CDR3 protein is CASSSPGPAGKGYEQYF. In nucleotides, the CDR3 is TGTGCCAGCAGTTCTCCCGGACCTGCTGGGAAGGGCTACGAGCAGTACTTC.

CDR3 DNA: TGTGCCAGCAGCCGCCGGGACAGCATTCCCGAGCAGTACTTC. Its translation is CASSRRDSIPEQYF. The V call is TRBV3-1, the J call TRBJ2-7; 7 bases align to TRBD1. CDR3 length equals 14 residues. V dropped 4 bases and J dropped 6; count of bases not matched to a gene: 9. The germline gives CDR1 LGHDT, CDR2 YNNKEL (reference sequence).

This clonotype was counted many times. The V gene is TRBV6-1, the J gene TRBJ2-2; unclear D gene. The V gene lost 7 bases and the J gene lost 3 bases, with 9 bases spanning the gap. Germline CDR1 and CDR2: MNHNS and SASEGT. The CDR3 consists of 13 residues. The CDR3 reads CASTAEHTGELFF. Here the CDR3 DNA reads TGTGCCAGCACTGCGGAGCACACCGGGGAGCTGTTTTTT.

This clonotype was observed at least ten times. This chain links TRBV5-1 with TRBJ1-1; D perhaps matches TRBD1 (5 bases). Germline CDR1 and CDR2: SGHRS and YFSETQ. V lost 0 bases and J lost 8, with 11 bases in between. The CDR3 consists of 13 residues. CDR3 loop: CASSLARDREAFF. As DNA, the CDR3 is TGCGCCAGCAGCTTGGCCCGGGACCGAGAAGCTTTCTTT. Full variable domain (rest looked up from reference TRBV5-1 and TRBJ1-1): KAGVTQTPRYLIKTRGQQVTLSCSPISGHRSVSWYQQTPGQGLQFLFEYFSETQRNKGNFPGRFSGRQFSNSRSEMNVSTLELGDSALYLCASSLARDREAFFGQGTRLTVV.

This clonotype has a handful of counts. The chain joins TRBV9 to TRBJ2-7, with D possibly being TRBD2 (5 bases). Deletions cut 0 bases from V and 2 bases from J, with 9 bases between. This CDR3 has 14 amino acids. The V gene's germline CDR1 is SGDLS and CDR2 YYNGEE. CDR3 residues: CASSVGGNPYEQYF. CDR3 nucleotides: TGTGCCAGCAGCGTAGGAGGGAACCCCTACGAGCAGTACTTC.

The chain links TRBV5-1 to TRBJ2-4, with D tentatively TRBD1 (5 bases). V was pared by 4 bases and J by 8 bases, with 16 bases between. The germline CDR1 and CDR2 sequences are SGHRS and YFSETQ. The CDR3 is 14 residues long. The CDR3 protein is CASSLGLGADIQYF. The CDR3 nucleotides are TGCGCCAGCAGCCTAGGGCTAGGGGCAGACATTCAGTACTTC. Combining the CDR3 with reference TRBV5-1 and TRBJ2-4 gives the whole variable domain KAGVTQTPRYLIKTRGQQVTLSCSPISGHRSVSWYQQTPGQGLQFLFEYFSETQRNKGNFPGRFSGRQFSNSRSEMNVSTLELGDSALYLCASSLGLGADIQYFGAGTRLSVL.

Turning to this clonotype: Possible read error: a much larger clone is one base away. This sequence joins TRBV28 and TRBJ2-5; 11 positions agree with TRBD2. V was pared by 10 bases and J by 5 bases, with 12 bases of the junction left unmatched. There are 15 residues in the CDR3. CDR1 is MDHEN, CDR2 SYDVKM, per germline. The DNA for the CDR3 is TGTGCCATCAAACGACGACTAGCGGGGAGGGAGACCCAGTACTTC. Translation: CAIKRRLAGRETQYF. Full variable domain (remainder filled in from reference TRBV28 and TRBJ2-5): DVKVTQSSRYLVKRTGEKVFLECVQDMDHENMFWYRQDPGLGLRLIYFSYDVKMKEKGDIPEGYSVSREKKERFSLILESASTNQTSMYLCAIKRRLAGRETQYFGPGTRLLVL.

This clonotype was picked up many times. This chain links TRBV27 with TRBJ1-2; tentatively, D is TRBD1 (5 bases). V lost 6 bases to trimming and J lost 2 bases, with 10 bases between them. CDR3 length: 13 amino acids. CDR1 MNHEY and CDR2 SMNVEV come from the germline V gene (reference sequence). The CDR3 DNA reads TGTGCCAGCAGCCTACAGGAAAACTATGGCTACACCTTC. As protein: CASSLQENYGYTF.

This clonotype was observed many times. J is TRBJ1-6 and V is TRBV13, with 7 bases aligning to TRBD1. The CDR3 length is 17 residues. Germline V gene data show CDR1 as PRHDT and CDR2 as FYEKMQ (reference sequence). V lost 1 base to trimming and J lost 4 bases; unmatched junction nucleotides: 7. Here the CDR3 reads CASSLARGGVYNSPLHF. CDR3 sequence (DNA): TGTGCCAGCAGCTTAGCGAGAGGGGGCGTTTATAATTCACCCCTCCACTTT.

This clonotype was seen many times. V is TRBV20-1 and J is TRBJ1-5; D is unresolved. Germline assignment: CDR1 DFQATT and CDR2 SNEGSKA (reference sequence). This CDR3 spans 15 amino acids. The ends were cut back, 5 bases at V and 4 bases at J, with 18 bases in the middle. CDR3 protein: CSAPFVAQPNQPQHF. Here the CDR3 DNA reads TGCAGTGCTCCCTTCGTAGCCCAGCCTAATCAGCCCCAGCATTTT.

This clonotype came up many times. V and J are TRBV11-3 and TRBJ2-7, with TRBD2 as a possible D gene (6 bases). The CDR3 consists of 15 residues. V was cut by 0 bases and J by 6 bases, with 15 bases left in between. The germline V gene has CDR1 SGHNT and CDR2 YENEEA. Here the CDR3 reads CASSLDGDSGSEQYF. Written as DNA, the CDR3 is TGTGCCAGCAGCTTAGATGGAGATAGCGGTTCCGAGCAGTACTTC.